The text below deals with one TCR beta chain. Antigen unknown. V shed 5 bases and J shed 8 bases, with 16 bases lying between them. The V gene's germline CDR1 is PRHDT and CDR2 FYEKMQ (reference sequence). The CDR3 is 14 amino acids. TCR beta rearrangements were amplified from peripheral blood genomic DNA. This specimen belongs to a study of T cell repertoires in aging, cancer and after chemotherapy. Study-wide results and caveats: In each cancer cohort, median generation probability increased across chemotherapy, suggesting thymic output rebounded.

A mixed TRB-A/B primer pool amplified rearranged TRB by multiplex touch-down PCR. One entry per CDR3 protein, called by TCRdb with MiXCR from the multiplex PCR reads. The data contain roughly 12,000 distinct CDR3 sequences, about 24% of them singletons. The receptor's source is a human donor in good health. The genes are TRBV13 and TRBJ2-1; D is undetermined. The sample comprised blood. The CDR3 loop reads CASSAQTLGYEQFF. The CDR3 region has the DNA TGTGCCAGCAGCGCTCAGACGCTTGGGTATGAGCAGTTCTTC.